These 26 T cell receptor beta chains were all obtained from the same sample, sequenced in a study of T cell changes during pregnancy in multiple sclerosis. Clones were read by immunoSEQ multiplex PCR, and TCRdb kept only the in-frame ones, dropping some. This sample yields under 95,000 clones, of which 91% are seen a single time; more than 1.5% belongs to the top ten. The sample in question was peripheral blood, obtained after pregnancy. These receptors were taken from a female donor in good health, enrolled as a control in a pregnancy study.

This chain links TRBV19 with TRBJ2-3, with D possibly being TRBD2 (6 bases). This CDR3 has 14 amino acids. Germline V gene sequence: CDR1 LNHDA, CDR2 SQIVND (reference sequence). V lost 4 bases, J lost 2 bases, and 10 bases lay in between. The CDR3 loop is CASSKGTYTDTQYF. The CDR3 nucleotides are TGTGCCAGTAGTAAGGGGACTTACACAGATACGCAGTATTTT.

The rearrangement joins TRBV4-3 to TRBJ1-5, with D perhaps matching TRBD1 (6 bases). Trimming removed 1 base from V and 4 bases from J, with 11 bases in between. CDR1 is LGHNA and CDR2 is YSLEER in the germline V gene. CDR3 length: 15 amino acids. CDR3: CASSQGDTKNQPQHF. The CDR3 DNA reads as TGCGCCAGCAGCCAAGGGGACACCAAGAATCAGCCCCAGCATTTT.

The chain is built from TRBV27 and TRBJ2-2; maybe TRBD2 (6 bases). The V gene lost 7 bases and the J gene lost 0 bases, with 12 bases spanning the gap. The CDR3 has 15 residues. Germline CDR1 MNHEY, CDR2 SMNVEV (reference sequence). CDR3 sequence (DNA): TGTGCCAGCACCAGGGACTTCGCGAACACCGGGGAGCTGTTTTTT. This gives the protein CASTRDFANTGELFF.

The V and J genes are TRBV7-9 and TRBJ2-1, with 8 bases identical to TRBD2. This CDR3 is 14 amino acids long. The germline CDR1 and CDR2 sequences are SEHNR and FQNEAQ (reference sequence). Germline trimming cut 9 bases from V and 0 bases from J; bases unmatched to any gene: 4. The CDR3 DNA reads TGTGCCAGTTCCCTAGCGGGCTCCTACAATGAGCAGTTCTTC. This translates into CASSLAGSYNEQFF.

The chain uses TRBV6-1 and TRBJ1-2; D ambiguous. Per germline, CDR1 MNHNS and CDR2 SASEGT. CDR3 length: 11 amino acids. Trimming pared 5 bases from V and 6 bases from J, leaving 7 bases between. The CDR3 nucleotides are TGTGCCAGCAGTTACGGGGATGGCTACACCTTC. Protein: CASSYGDGYTF.

The CDR3 DNA sequence: TGTGCCAGCAGCTGGAGGGACAGGAAAAATTCACCCCTCCACTTT. Translating gives CASSWRDRKNSPLHF. The V call is TRBV7-2, the J call TRBJ1-6; 8 bases fit TRBD1. CDR1 and CDR2 (germline): SGHTA, FQGNSA. CDR3 length: 15 amino acids. The ends lost 4 bases at V and 7 bases at J; junction bases unmatched: 6.

The chain employs TRBV7-2 and TRBJ1-5, with D tentatively TRBD1 (5 bases). Trimming removed 3 bases at V and 3 bases at J, with 15 bases between. This CDR3 is 16 amino acids long. Germline lookup yields CDR1 SGHTA and CDR2 FQGNSA. The CDR3: CASSLSGGGNNQPQHF. The CDR3 nucleotides are TGTGCCAGCAGCTTGTCTGGGGGGGGTAACAATCAGCCCCAGCATTTT.

The V call is TRBV11-2, the J call TRBJ1-6; perhaps TRBD1 as D (5 bases). Trimming shortened V by 0 bases and J by 8 bases, and 11 bases separated the two germline ends. The CDR3 is 15 amino acids. Germline V gene data show CDR1 as SGHAT and CDR2 as FQNNGV. The chain's CDR3 is CASSLDPRVHSPLHF. As DNA, the CDR3 is TGTGCCAGCAGCTTAGATCCCAGGGTGCATTCACCCCTCCACTTT.

The chain links TRBV5-1 to TRBJ1-6, with D possibly being TRBD1 (6 bases). CDR1 and CDR2 from the germline V gene are SGHRS and YFSETQ. Trimming pared 3 bases from V and 6 bases from J, leaving 10 bases between. The CDR3 covers 14 residues. The CDR3 DNA reads as TGCGCCAGCAGCTCGGGACATCTTAATTCACCCCTCCACTTT. This translates into CASSSGHLNSPLHF. The full variable domain, completed using reference TRBV5-1 and TRBJ1-6, is KAGVTQTPRYLIKTRGQQVTLSCSPISGHRSVSWYQQTPGQGLQFLFEYFSETQRNKGNFPGRFSGRQFSNSRSEMNVSTLELGDSALYLCASSSGHLNSPLHFGNGTRLTVT.

This chain uses TRBV19 with TRBJ2-3, with D tentatively TRBD1 (7 bases). V lost 5 bases, J lost 5 bases, and 17 bases lay in between. The CDR3 extends over 15 amino acids. From germline, CDR1 is LNHDA and CDR2 SQIVND (reference sequence). The CDR3 region is CASSSGTAGQDTQYF. CDR3 DNA: TGTGCCAGTAGTTCCGGGACAGCGGGTCAAGATACGCAGTATTTT.

V and J are TRBV27 and TRBJ1-4, with D hard to call. Germline CDR1 is MNHEY and CDR2 is SMNVEV (reference sequence). The CDR3 spans 15 residues. Trimming cost V 2 bases and J 8 bases, with 15 bases left between them. In DNA, the CDR3 is TGTGCCAGCAGTTTAAGTTCGGGGAAGGGAGAAAAACTGTTTTTT. Its protein product is CASSLSSGKGEKLFF.

The V call is TRBV7-9, the J call TRBJ2-1; 8 positions match TRBD2. CDR3 length equals 15 residues. The trim removed 5 bases at V and 0 bases at J, leaving 3 bases unmatched. Germline values: CDR1 SEHNR, CDR2 FQNEAQ (reference sequence). DNA of the CDR3: TGTGCCAGCAGCCCCGGGGGGGGCTCCTACAATGAGCAGTTCTTC. This encodes CASSPGGGSYNEQFF.

V gene TRBV29-1 combines with J gene TRBJ1-5; 8 bases are shared with TRBD1. This CDR3 spans 15 amino acids. Per the germline V gene, CDR1 is SQVTM and CDR2 is ANQGSEA. V lost 6 bases and J lost 4; bases outside the gene matches: 11. This CDR3 reads CSVQDRVGGNQPQHF. The CDR3 region has the DNA TGCAGCGTCCAGGACAGGGTTGGGGGAAATCAGCCCCAGCATTTT.

The chain uses TRBV5-1 and TRBJ2-7; possible D gene TRBD1, 6 bases. V lost 4 bases and J 3 bases, leaving 11 bases between the germline ends. The germline V gene has CDR1 SGHRS and CDR2 YFSETQ. This CDR3 spans 13 amino acids. Here the CDR3 reads CASSIGQLYEQYF. CDR3 sequence (DNA): TGCGCCAGCAGCATAGGACAGCTCTACGAGCAGTACTTC.

In DNA, the CDR3 is TGTGCCACCAGCAGGGGACAGAGAGACTCCTATGGCTACACCTTC. It is translated as CATSRGQRDSYGYTF. This chain uses TRBV15 with TRBJ1-2, with 7 bases matching TRBD1. After removal of 3 bases from V and 4 bases from J, the junction contained 8 bases not matched to a gene. The CDR3 contains 15 residues. Germline CDR1 reads LNHNV; CDR2 reads YYDKDF (reference sequence). Together with reference TRBV15 and TRBJ1-2, the CDR3 gives the full variable domain: DAMVIQNPRYQVTQFGKPVTLSCSQTLNHNVMYWYQQKSSQAPKLLFHYYDKDFNNEADTPDNFQSRRPNTSFCFLDIRSPGLGDTAMYLCATSRGQRDSYGYTFGSGTRLTVV.

The rearrangement links TRBV27 to TRBJ2-7, with 8 positions matching TRBD1. Germline V lookup: CDR1 MNHEY, CDR2 SMNVEV (reference sequence). The CDR3 is made up of 13 amino acids. Trimming cost V 5 bases and J 6 bases; bases outside gene matches: 6. The CDR3 sequence: CASSPITGGEQYF. The CDR3 nucleotides are TGTGCCAGCAGTCCAATTACAGGGGGCGAGCAGTACTTC.

This clone has just one count. The chain couples TRBV19 to TRBJ2-5; 7 bases agree with TRBD1. The germline V gene has CDR1 LNHDA and CDR2 SQIVND (reference sequence). The CDR3 covers 14 residues. The trim removed 6 bases at V and 1 base at J, leaving 5 bases unmatched. The CDR3 reads CASSPGTAQETQYF. CDR3 DNA: TGTGCCAGTAGCCCCGGGACAGCCCAAGAGACCCAGTACTTC.

The chain links TRBV7-2 to TRBJ2-2; tentative D call: TRBD2 (5 bases). This CDR3 has 16 amino acids. Between the trimmed V and J ends, which lost 2 bases and 1 base, there was a span of 11 bases. The germline V gene encodes CDR1 SGHTA and CDR2 FQGNSA. CDR3 bases: TGTGCCAGCAGCTTAAGGCGGGCGGGGAACACCGGGGAGCTGTTTTTT. Its translation: CASSLRRAGNTGELFF. Full variable domain (remainder filled in from reference TRBV7-2 and TRBJ2-2): GAGVSQSPSNKVTEKGKDVELRCDPISGHTALYWYRQSLGQGLEFLIYFQGNSAPDKSGLPSDRFSAERTGGSVSTLTIQRTQQEDSAVYLCASSLRRAGNTGELFFGEGSRLTVL.

The genes are TRBV19 and TRBJ2-2; D possibly corresponds to TRBD2 (6 bases). Trimming left V 1 base short and J 5 bases short, with 11 bases between. The germline gives CDR1 LNHDA, CDR2 SQIVND (reference sequence). The CDR3 is 15 residues long. CDR3 in DNA: TGTGCCAGTAGTATAGGGAGGGTTCGGACCGGGGAGCTGTTTTTT. It yields the protein CASSIGRVRTGELFF.

This clone was seen more than once but under ten times. The V call is TRBV7-2, the J call TRBJ2-7; 8 positions agree with TRBD2. This CDR3 has 12 residues. V dropped 2 bases and J dropped 9; count of bases not matched to a gene: 3. The germline V gene encodes CDR1 SGHTA and CDR2 FQGNSA. In nucleotides, the CDR3 is TGTGCCAGCAGCTTAAACGGGAGGGGGCAGTACTTC. It yields the protein CASSLNGRGQYF.

V gene TRBV7-2 combines with J gene TRBJ2-5; D may be TRBD2 (6 bases). Germline CDR1 and CDR2: SGHTA and FQGNSA. V was trimmed by 8 bases and J by 1 base, leaving 17 bases between them. CDR3 length: 15 residues. Here the CDR3 reads CASLLAGNRQETQYF. The DNA for the CDR3 is TGTGCCAGCCTACTCGCGGGGAACCGCCAAGAGACCCAGTACTTC. Full variable domain (missing parts from reference TRBV7-2 and TRBJ2-5): GAGVSQSPSNKVTEKGKDVELRCDPISGHTALYWYRQSLGQGLEFLIYFQGNSAPDKSGLPSDRFSAERTGGSVSTLTIQRTQQEDSAVYLCASLLAGNRQETQYFGPGTRLLVL.

CDR3 DNA sequence: TGTGCCAGCAGTTTAGGAGGGGGCCCGACTAGTATGGAGACCCAGTACTTC. Translating it yields CASSLGGGPTSMETQYF. V gene TRBV27 combines with J gene TRBJ2-5; tentative D call: TRBD1 (7 bases). CDR3 size: 17 residues. The germline V gene has CDR1 MNHEY and CDR2 SMNVEV (reference sequence). V was shortened by 2 bases and J by 5 bases, with 21 bases between the two germline ends.

The chain links TRBV7-9 to TRBJ1-1, with 9 positions matching TRBD1. The CDR3 totals 14 residues. Germline values: CDR1 SEHNR, CDR2 FQNEAQ (reference sequence). V lost 5 bases and J lost 3; bases outside the gene matches: 4. The CDR3 loop reads CASSPQGADTEAFF. The CDR3 DNA is TGTGCCAGCAGCCCACAGGGGGCGGACACTGAAGCTTTCTTT.

The V call is TRBV7-9, the J call TRBJ1-5, with a possible D match to TRBD1 (5 bases). V lost 5 bases and J 6 bases, leaving 11 bases between the germline ends. CDR1 is SEHNR, CDR2 FQNEAQ, per germline (reference sequence). The length of the CDR3 is 13 residues. CDR3 protein: CASSPGWSQPQHF. CDR3 nucleotide sequence: TGTGCCAGCAGCCCAGGGTGGAGTCAGCCCCAGCATTTT.

This chain connects TRBV19 to TRBJ1-5; D is unclear. Trimming removed 3 bases at V and 7 bases at J, with 19 bases between. This CDR3 contains 16 residues. CDR1 and CDR2 from the germline V gene are LNHDA and SQIVND (reference sequence). CDR3: CASSIRGIWVQQPQHF. DNA for the CDR3: TGTGCCAGTAGTATCCGGGGTATCTGGGTTCAACAGCCCCAGCATTTT.

The chain joins TRBV5-6 to TRBJ1-4; no definite D call. Germline CDR1 reads SGHDT; CDR2 reads YYEEEE. Trimming pared 1 base from V and 3 bases from J, leaving 4 bases between. The CDR3 has 13 residues. For the CDR3, the DNA is TGTGCCAGCAGCTTGAGCTCTAATGAAAAACTGTTTTTT. The encoded protein is CASSLSSNEKLFF.